Below are 3 T cell receptor beta chains sequenced from a single sample in a study of monozygotic twins with inflammatory bowel disease. TCRdb reanalyzed the 5' RACE reads, giving one entry per CDR3 protein sequence and no DNA. This specimen shows 300,000 to 400,000 distinct CDR3 sequences; the ten leading clones hold 2.6%. Input material: blood. The receptors were sampled from a human donor with ulcerative colitis or Crohn's disease, or a healthy co-twin of an affected twin (not recorded which).

The chain couples TRBV5-1 to TRBJ2-7; TCRdb gives TRBD1 as the D gene, but with no DNA this cannot be confirmed. CDR1 and CDR2 from the germline V gene are SGHRS and YFSETQ. CDR3 size: 15 residues. The CDR3 region is CASSLGGGSSYEQYF. The full variable domain, with the rest looked up from reference TRBV5-1 and TRBJ2-7, is KAGVTQTPRYLIKTRGQQVTLSCSPISGHRSVSWYQQTPGQGLQFLFEYFSETQRNKGNFPGRFSGRQFSNSRSEMNVSTLELGDSALYLCASSLGGGSSYEQYFGPGTRLTVT.

The chain carries TRBV5-4 and TRBJ1-2; there is no DNA to check the TCRdb D call of TRBD1. Germline-derived CDR1 and CDR2 are SGHNT and YYREEE (reference sequence). This CDR3 region has 16 residues. This CDR3 reads CASSLGPGQGNYGYTF. The whole variable domain, filled in from reference TRBV5-4 and TRBJ1-2, reads ETGVTQSPTHLIKTRGQQVTLRCSSQSGHNTVSWYQQALGQGPQFIFQYYREEENGRGNFPPRFSGLQFPNYSSELNVNALELDDSALYLCASSLGPGQGNYGYTFGSGTRLTVV.

The J gene is TRBJ2-5, the V gene TRBV12-3 or TRBV12-4; the TCRdb D gene call, TRBD2, has no DNA to confirm it. The CDR3 is made up of 14 amino acids. The CDR3: CASSGGREQETQYF.